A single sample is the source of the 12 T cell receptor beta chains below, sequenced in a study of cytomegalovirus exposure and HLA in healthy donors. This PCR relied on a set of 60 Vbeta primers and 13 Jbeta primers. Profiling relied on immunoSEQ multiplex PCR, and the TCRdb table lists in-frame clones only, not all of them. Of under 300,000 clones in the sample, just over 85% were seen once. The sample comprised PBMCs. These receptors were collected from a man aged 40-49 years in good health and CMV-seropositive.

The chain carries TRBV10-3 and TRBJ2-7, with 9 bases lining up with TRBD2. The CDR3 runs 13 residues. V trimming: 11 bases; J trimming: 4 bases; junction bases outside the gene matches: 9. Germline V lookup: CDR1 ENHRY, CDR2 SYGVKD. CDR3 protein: CAVHSGSHYEQYF. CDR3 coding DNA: TGTGCCGTCCATAGCGGGAGCCATTACGAGCAGTACTTC.

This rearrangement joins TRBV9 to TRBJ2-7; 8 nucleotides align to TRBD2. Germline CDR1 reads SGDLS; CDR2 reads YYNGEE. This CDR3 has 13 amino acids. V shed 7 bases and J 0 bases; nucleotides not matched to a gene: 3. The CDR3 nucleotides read TGTGCCAGCGGAAGCGGGAGCTCCTACGAGCAGTACTTC. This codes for CASGSGSSYEQYF.

CDR3 sequence reads: CASSPGGSSYEQYF. CDR3 nucleotides: TGTGCCAGCAGTCCAGGGGGAAGCTCCTACGAGCAGTACTTC. J is TRBJ2-7 and V is TRBV7-2, with 7 bases fitting TRBD1. CDR3 length equals 14 residues. The J segment lost 0 bases and the V segment lost 6 bases, leaving 5 bases of the junction unmatched. CDR1 is SGHTA, CDR2 FQGNSA, per germline.

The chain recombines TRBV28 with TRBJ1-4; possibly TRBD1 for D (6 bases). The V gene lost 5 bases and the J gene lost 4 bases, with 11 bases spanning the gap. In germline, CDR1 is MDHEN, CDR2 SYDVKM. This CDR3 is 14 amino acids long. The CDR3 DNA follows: TGTGCCAGCAGTCCCCAGGGGTATAATGAAAAACTGTTTTTT. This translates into CASSPQGYNEKLFF.

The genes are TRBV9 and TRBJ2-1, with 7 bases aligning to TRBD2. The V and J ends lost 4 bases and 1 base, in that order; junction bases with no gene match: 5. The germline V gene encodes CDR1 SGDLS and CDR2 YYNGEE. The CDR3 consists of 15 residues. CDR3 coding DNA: TGTGCCAGCAGCACTGGGGGGGGATCCTACAATGAGCAGTTCTTC. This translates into CASSTGGGSYNEQFF.

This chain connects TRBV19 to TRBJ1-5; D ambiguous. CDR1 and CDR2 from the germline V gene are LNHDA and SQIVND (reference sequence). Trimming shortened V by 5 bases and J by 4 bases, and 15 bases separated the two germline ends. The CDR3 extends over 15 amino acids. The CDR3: CASSPFLAGNQPQHF. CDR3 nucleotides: TGTGCCAGTAGTCCATTCCTGGCCGGGAATCAGCCCCAGCATTTT. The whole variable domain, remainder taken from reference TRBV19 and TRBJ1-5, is DGGITQSPKYLFRKEGQNVTLSCEQNLNHDAMYWYRQDPGQGLRLIYYSQIVNDFQKGDIAEGYSVSREKKESFPLTVTSAQKNPTAFYLCASSPFLAGNQPQHFGDGTRLSIL.

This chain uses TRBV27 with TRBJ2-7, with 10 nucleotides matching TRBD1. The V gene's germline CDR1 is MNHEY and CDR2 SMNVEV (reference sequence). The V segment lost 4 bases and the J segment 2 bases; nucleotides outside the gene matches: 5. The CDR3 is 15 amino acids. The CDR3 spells CASSSPGTGAYEQYF. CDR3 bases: TGTGCCAGCAGTTCACCCGGGACAGGGGCCTACGAGCAGTACTTC.

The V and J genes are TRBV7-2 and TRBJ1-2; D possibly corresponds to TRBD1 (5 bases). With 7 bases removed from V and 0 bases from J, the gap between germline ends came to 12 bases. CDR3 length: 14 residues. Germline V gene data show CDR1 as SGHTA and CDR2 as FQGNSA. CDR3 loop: CASTLTQANYGYTF. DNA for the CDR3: TGTGCCAGCACCTTGACACAGGCTAACTATGGCTACACCTTC.

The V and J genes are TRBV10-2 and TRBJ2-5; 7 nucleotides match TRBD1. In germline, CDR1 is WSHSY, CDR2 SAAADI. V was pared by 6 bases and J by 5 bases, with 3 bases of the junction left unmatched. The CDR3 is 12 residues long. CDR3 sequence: CASRQGTETQYF. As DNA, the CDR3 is TGCGCCAGCAGACAGGGGACCGAGACCCAGTACTTC.

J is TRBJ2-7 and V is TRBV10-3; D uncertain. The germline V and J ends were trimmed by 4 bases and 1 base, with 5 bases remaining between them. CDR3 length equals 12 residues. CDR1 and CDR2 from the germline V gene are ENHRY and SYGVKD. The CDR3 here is CAISVTSYEQYF. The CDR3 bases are TGTGCCATCAGTGTTACATCCTACGAGCAGTACTTC.

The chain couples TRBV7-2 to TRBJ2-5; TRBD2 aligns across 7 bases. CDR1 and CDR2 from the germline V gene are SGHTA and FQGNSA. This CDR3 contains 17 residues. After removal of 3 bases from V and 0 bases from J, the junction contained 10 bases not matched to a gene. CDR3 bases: TGTGCCAGCAGCTTGTCGGGAGGCAGGTCATACCAAGAGACCCAGTACTTC. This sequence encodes CASSLSGGRSYQETQYF. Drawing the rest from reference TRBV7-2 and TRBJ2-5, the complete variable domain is GAGVSQSPSNKVTEKGKDVELRCDPISGHTALYWYRQSLGQGLEFLIYFQGNSAPDKSGLPSDRFSAERTGGSVSTLTIQRTQQEDSAVYLCASSLSGGRSYQETQYFGPGTRLLVL.

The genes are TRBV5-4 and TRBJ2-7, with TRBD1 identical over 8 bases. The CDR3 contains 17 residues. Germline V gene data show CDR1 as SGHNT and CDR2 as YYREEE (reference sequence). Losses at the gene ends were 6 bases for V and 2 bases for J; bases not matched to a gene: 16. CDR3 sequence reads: CASTPDFSTGDTYEQYF. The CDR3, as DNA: TGTGCCAGCACCCCTGATTTCTCGACAGGGGACACCTACGAGCAGTACTTC.